A selection of T cell receptor beta chains follows, all from one sample in a study of draining lymph node invasion in breast cancer. TCRdb fed the bulk RNA-seq reads into MiXCR, producing one record per CDR3 protein. The sample consists of some 2,500 distinct CDR3 sequences, more than 55% of them appearing once. The sample consisted of sorted memory Tregs from a lymph node. Source of these receptors: a female donor with luminal breast cancer. Both conserved end residues are part of each CDR3. D genes are given only for firm matches. Not every row has a clone size; where given, it reads once, few, many or a size class.

. TRBJ2-1 TRBD2 TRBV6-5 CASSVPGTSGGEQFF TGTGCCAGCAGTGTGCCCGGGACTAGCGGGGGGGAGCAGTTCTTC
. TRBJ1-3 . TRBV27 CASSLSPGRASGNTIYF TGTGCCAGCAGTTTATCGCCGGGCAGGGCCTCTGGAAACACCATATATTTT
. TRBJ2-3 . TRBV28 CASSSQPDTQYF TGTGCCAGCAGTTCTCAGCCAGATACGCAGTATTTT
. TRBJ2-7 TRBD2 TRBV11-2 CASSLSGRGYEQYF TGTGCCAGCAGCTTATCTGGGAGGGGATACGAGCAGTACTTC
few TRBJ2-5 . TRBV20-1 CSARVTETQYF TGCAGTGCTAGAGTTACTGAGACCCAGTACTTC
. TRBJ2-2 . TRBV2 CASSEIVTGELFF TGTGCCAGCAGTGAAATTGTCACCGGGGAGCTGTTTTTT
. TRBJ1-5 . TRBV7-8 CASGGYNQPQHF TGTGCCAGCGGCGGATACAATCAGCCCCAGCATTTT
. TRBJ1-5 TRBD1 TRBV3-1 CASSRGTGARQPQHF TGTGCCAGCAGCCGAGGGACAGGGGCTCGACAGCCCCAGCATTTT
. TRBJ1-1 . TRBV4-1 CASSQEAAMNTEAFF TGCGCCAGCAGCCAAGAGGCAGCCATGAACACTGAAGCTTTCTTT
once TRBJ2-3 . TRBV10-2 CASKEGGGTQYF TGCGCCAGCAAAGAGGGGGGGGGTACGCAGTATTTT
few TRBJ1-1 . TRBV12-3/TRBV12-4 CASRAGTNTEAFF TGTGCCAGCAGGGCGGGGACGAACACTGAAGCTTTCTTT
few TRBJ2-3 TRBD2 TRBV4-2 CASSPERTSGGHSTDTQYF TGTGCCAGCAGCCCGGAACGGACTAGCGGGGGCCATAGCACAGATACGCAGTATTTT
. TRBJ2-2 TRBD2 TRBV5-1 CASSFSGEGAGELFF TGCGCCAGCAGCTTCAGCGGGGAAGGCGCCGGGGAGCTGTTTTTT
. TRBJ1-1 . TRBV5-1 CASSFTRDTEAFF TGCGCCAGCAGCTTTACAAGGGATACTGAAGCTTTCTTT
. TRBJ1-4 . TRBV5-1 CASSLGHMDEKLFF TGCGCCAGCAGCCTCGGACATATGGATGAAAAACTGTTTTTT
. TRBJ2-5 . TRBV7-3 CASSLGEEETQYF TGTGCCAGCAGCTTAGGAGAGGAAGAGACCCAGTACTTC
. TRBJ2-5 . TRBV6-6 CASSQTDGGTQYF TGTGCCAGCAGTCAAACAGATGGCGGGACCCAGTACTTC
. TRBJ1-6 . TRBV20-1 CSANGQGDNSPLHF TGCAGTGCTAACGGTCAGGGTGACAATTCACCCCTCCACTTT
. TRBJ1-3 TRBD1 TRBV4-2 CASSQQTPGTGAGNTIYF TGTGCCAGCAGCCAGCAGACGCCCGGGACAGGGGCTGGAAACACCATATATTTT
. TRBJ1-1 . TRBV5-1 CASTIGYTQNTEAFF TGCGCCAGCACCATTGGTTACACCCAGAACACTGAAGCTTTCTTT
. TRBJ1-6 . TRBV23-1 CASAGSYNSPLHF TGCGCCAGTGCGGGCTCCTATAATTCACCCCTCCACTTT
. TRBJ2-3 TRBD1 TRBV5-4 CASTSGGGGPDTQYF TGTGCCAGCACCTCAGGGGGCGGTGGACCAGATACGCAGTATTTT
. TRBJ1-2 . TRBV2 CARVPTGANYGYTF TGTGCCAGAGTACCAACGGGGGCTAACTATGGCTACACCTTC
. TRBJ2-1 . TRBV5-1 CASSLGGYNEQFF TGCGCCAGCAGCTTGGGGGGGTACAATGAGCAGTTCTTC
. TRBJ1-1 . TRBV7-3 CASSFSGWNTEAFF TGTGCCAGCAGTTTCTCAGGGTGGAACACTGAAGCTTTCTTT
. TRBJ1-2 . TRBV6-5 CASTNRHNYGYTF TGTGCCAGCACCAACAGGCACAACTATGGCTACACCTTC
. TRBJ2-4 . TRBV30 CAWEGGGNIQYF TGTGCCTGGGAAGGGGGGGGGAACATTCAGTACTTC
. TRBJ2-1 . TRBV7-1 CASSRWGATGVRSYNEQFF TGTGCCAGCAGCCGATGGGGGGCAACCGGGGTTCGATCCTACAATGAGCAGTTCTTC